The source of this TCR beta chain is a study of shared clonotypes between healthy human individuals. The assay was run at deep level. Every subset had its genomic DNA shared out evenly among several immunoSEQ plates. Clones were sequenced by immunoSEQ multiplex PCR, and TCRdb holds only the in-frame ones, with some missing. The sample has about half a million clones, more than 75% seen once. Between the trimmed V and J ends, which lost 2 bases and 4 bases, there was a span of 9 bases. The CDR3 covers 13 residues. Per germline, CDR1 MGHRA and CDR2 YSYEKL. In the case of this clone: Additional DNA sequences in this sample encode the identical CDR3.

The sample comprised PBMCs. This sequence joins TRBV4-1 and TRBJ2-7, with D possibly matching TRBD2 (6 bases). This TCR derives from a middle-aged woman in good health. Some clones in this sample may be carry-over from other donors' samples. The CDR3 loop is CASSQPGRYEQYF. CDR3 DNA: TGCGCCAGCAGCCAACCAGGGAGGTACGAGCAGTACTTC.